The 20 T cell receptor beta chains below were found in one sample sequenced in a study of T cell clonotyping in hematopoietic cell transplantation. The assay was immunoSEQ multiplex PCR, and TCRdb's table has in-frame clones only and misses some. The table lists approximately 12,000 clones, about 91% of them singletons. Sequenced input: peripheral blood mononuclear cells. The receptor set was obtained from a human donor who either received an allogeneic hematopoietic cell transplant for a myeloid malignancy or was a related donor (not recorded which). Some clones in this sample may be carry-over from other donors' samples.

The chain links TRBV9 to TRBJ2-2; 10 positions agree with TRBD2. The V gene's germline CDR1 is SGDLS and CDR2 YYNGEE. This CDR3 has 17 residues. With 0 bases clipped from V and 6 bases from J, the junction kept 8 bases outside the gene matches. CDR3 amino acids: CASSVDPLAGVAGELFF. The CDR3 coding sequence is TGTGCCAGCAGCGTAGATCCGCTAGCGGGGGTAGCCGGGGAGCTGTTTTTT.

This clone was recorded only once. The rearrangement uses TRBV10-1 and TRBJ2-3; no definite D call. Trimming cost V 5 bases and J 2 bases, with 5 bases left between them. This CDR3 spans 12 amino acids. Per germline, CDR1 WNHNN and CDR2 SYGVQD (reference sequence). The chain's CDR3 is CASSWTTDTQYF. CDR3 in DNA: TGCGCCAGCAGTTGGACCACAGATACGCAGTATTTT.

This clone was recorded once. The V gene is TRBV19, the J gene TRBJ1-6; no reliable D call. Trimming removed 5 bases from V and 2 bases from J, with 19 bases in between. CDR3 length equals 18 residues. The germline CDR1 and CDR2 sequences are LNHDA and SQIVND (reference sequence). CDR3: CASSPRQTGNPYNSPLHF. CDR3 sequence (DNA): TGTGCCAGTAGTCCCCGCCAAACTGGCAACCCCTATAATTCACCCCTCCACTTT.

The V gene is TRBV7-9, the J gene TRBJ2-1; 10 bases map to TRBD2. This CDR3 comprises 16 residues. The germline V gene encodes CDR1 SEHNR and CDR2 FQNEAQ (reference sequence). Germline trimming cut 5 bases from V and 6 bases from J; bases unmatched to any gene: 10. The CDR3 bases are TGTGCCAGCAGCCTGCGGCTAGCGGGGGATTTCAATGAGCAGTTCTTC. Translating gives CASSLRLAGDFNEQFF.

The chain is built from TRBV4-1 and TRBJ1-4, with D unclear. V was clipped by 3 bases and J by 0 bases, with 8 bases between them. Germline-derived CDR1 and CDR2 are MGHRA and YSYEKL. The CDR3 has 15 amino acids. The DNA of the CDR3 is TGCGCCAGCAGCCATGAGTTTTCAACTAATGAAAAACTGTTTTTT. Protein: CASSHEFSTNEKLFF.

V gene TRBV10-1 combines with J gene TRBJ1-6; possible D gene TRBD1, 5 bases. V was pared by 4 bases and J by 6 bases, with 16 bases between. Germline V CDR1 and CDR2: WNHNN, SYGVQD (reference sequence). The CDR3 spans 16 residues. CDR3 nucleotides: TGCGCCAGCAGTGGTGGGGGAGGCGATAGTAATTCACCCCTCCACTTT. Amino acids: CASSGGGGDSNSPLHF.

In this sample, this clone turned up once. The chain links TRBV7-8 to TRBJ2-2, with D perhaps matching TRBD1 or TRBD2 (5 bases each). In germline, CDR1 is SGHVS, CDR2 FQNEAQ. Between the trimmed V and J ends, which lost 1 base and 6 bases, there was a span of 6 bases. This CDR3 has 13 residues. The chain's CDR3 is CASSLGGAGELFF. CDR3 coding DNA: TGTGCCAGCAGCTTAGGAGGGGCCGGGGAGCTGTTTTTT.

The gene calls are TRBV10-3 and TRBJ1-1; the D is unclear. V was cut by 4 bases and J by 2 bases, with 5 bases left in between. Germline CDR1 is ENHRY and CDR2 is SYGVKD. This CDR3 spans 12 amino acids. The CDR3 here is CAISVGNTEAFF. The CDR3 bases are TGTGCCATCAGTGTGGGAAACACTGAAGCTTTCTTT.

The V gene is TRBV25-1, the J gene TRBJ1-6, with D perhaps TRBD1 (6 bases). The germline V gene encodes CDR1 MGHDK and CDR2 SYGVNS. The germline V and J ends were trimmed by 8 bases and 15 bases, with 20 bases remaining between them. CDR3 length: 13 amino acids. The CDR3 coding sequence is TGTGCCAGCCGGGGGGCGGCCAGGTCAGTCCTCCACTTT. This codes for CASRGAARSVLHF.

V is TRBV6-6 and J is TRBJ2-7; 10 bases are shared with TRBD2. Trimming removed 5 bases from V and 3 bases from J; junction bases left unmatched: 7. Per germline, CDR1 MNHNY and CDR2 SVGAGI (reference sequence). The CDR3 sequence is 15 residues long. The CDR3, as DNA: TGTGCCAGCAGTCCGCTAGCGGGGGCCTTCTACGAGCAGTACTTC. Translated: CASSPLAGAFYEQYF.

CDR3 DNA sequence: TGTGCCAGCAGCGTAGACCAGGGTGTGGATACGCAGTATTTT. It yields the protein CASSVDQGVDTQYF. The chain recombines TRBV9 with TRBJ2-3; possible D gene TRBD1, 5 bases. The CDR3 length is 14 residues. Germline CDR1 and CDR2: SGDLS and YYNGEE. The V end was cut by 0 bases, the J end by 6 bases, with 11 bases between.

The chain combines TRBV19 with TRBJ1-1; tentative D call: TRBD1 (5 bases). There are 15 residues in the CDR3. Germline V lookup: CDR1 LNHDA, CDR2 SQIVND (reference sequence). Trimming pared 2 bases from V and 0 bases from J, leaving 10 bases between. CDR3 sequence: CASSIRQLMNTEAFF. For the CDR3, the DNA is TGTGCCAGTAGTATAAGACAGCTTATGAACACTGAAGCTTTCTTT.

The chain carries TRBV19 and TRBJ1-4, with a tentative D call TRBD1 (5 bases). The germline CDR1 and CDR2 sequences are LNHDA and SQIVND (reference sequence). V lost 5 bases and J 7 bases, leaving 14 bases between the germline ends. The CDR3 loop spans 14 amino acids. The CDR3 protein is CASSGLSGFEKLFF. The CDR3, as DNA: TGTGCCAGTAGTGGTCTCTCAGGGTTTGAAAAACTGTTTTTT.

This rearrangement joins TRBV5-4 to TRBJ1-4; the D gene is possibly TRBD1 (5 bases). The ends were cut back, 3 bases at V and 7 bases at J, with 10 bases in the middle. The CDR3 spans 13 residues. Per the germline V gene, CDR1 is SGHNT and CDR2 is YYREEE (reference sequence). The CDR3 nucleotides are TGTGCCAGCAGCTCGGGGGAGGTTGAAAAACTGTTTTTT. Translation: CASSSGEVEKLFF.

V is TRBV5-3 and J is TRBJ1-5; D is unclear. TRBV5-3 is an ORF; its function is uncertain. Trimming removed 0 bases from V and 0 bases from J, with 4 bases in between. The CDR3 contains 14 residues. The CDR3 DNA reads TGTGCCAGAAGCTTGGAGGATAGCAATCAGCCCCAGCATTTT. It yields the protein CARSLEDSNQPQHF.

V usage is TRBV5-1 and J usage is TRBJ2-7; 8 bases map to TRBD1. CDR3 size: 14 residues. Trimming removed 4 bases from V and 0 bases from J; junction bases left unmatched: 3. Germline V gene sequence: CDR1 SGHRS, CDR2 YFSETQ. The CDR3 DNA reads TGCGCCAGCAGCAGGGACAGGTTCTCCTACGAGCAGTACTTC. Its translation is CASSRDRFSYEQYF. Full variable domain (rest looked up from reference TRBV5-1 and TRBJ2-7): KAGVTQTPRYLIKTRGQQVTLSCSPISGHRSVSWYQQTPGQGLQFLFEYFSETQRNKGNFPGRFSGRQFSNSRSEMNVSTLELGDSALYLCASSRDRFSYEQYFGPGTRLTVT.

This clone showed up just once. The chain combines TRBV7-6 with TRBJ1-5; no reliable D call. With 1 base removed from V and 2 bases from J, the gap between germline ends came to 3 bases. The germline V gene has CDR1 SGHVS and CDR2 FNYEAQ. The CDR3 spans 13 residues. The CDR3 nucleotides read TGTGCCAGCAGCTTAGACGGCAATCAGCCCCAGCATTTT. Its translation is CASSLDGNQPQHF. The full variable domain, rest sourced from reference TRBV7-6 and TRBJ1-5, is GAGVSQSPRYKVTKRGQDVALRCDPISGHVSLYWYRQALGQGPEFLTYFNYEAQQDKSGLPNDRFSAERPEGSISTLTIQRTEQRDSAMYRCASSLDGNQPQHFGDGTRLSIL.

This chain connects TRBV11-2 to TRBJ2-7; D not certain. V dropped 1 base and J dropped 1 base, with 5 bases sitting between them. The germline V gene has CDR1 SGHAT and CDR2 FQNNGV. The CDR3 totals 13 residues. Here the CDR3 reads CASSLGRSYEQYF. For the CDR3, the DNA is TGTGCCAGCAGCTTAGGAAGATCCTACGAGCAGTACTTC.

This clone was observed once. The chain employs TRBV6-1 and TRBJ1-5; 9 bases are a match to TRBD1. V gave up 8 bases and J gave up 5 bases; unmatched junction bases: 7. The CDR3 contains 14 residues. The V gene's germline CDR1 is MNHNS and CDR2 SASEGT. The CDR3 here is CASCLTGGDQPQHF. CDR3 sequence (DNA): TGTGCCAGCTGTTTAACAGGGGGCGATCAGCCCCAGCATTTT.

The gene calls are TRBV6-1 and TRBJ1-5; weak D call: TRBD1 (5 bases). Germline V gene lookup returns CDR1 MNHNS and CDR2 SASEGT. V was shortened by 8 bases and J by 4 bases, with 12 bases between the two germline ends. The CDR3 spans 13 residues. Here the CDR3 reads CASELDRNQPQHF. The CDR3 region has the DNA TGTGCCAGCGAACTTGACAGAAATCAGCCCCAGCATTTT.